These T cell receptor beta chains were read from a single sample in a study of technical replicates of blood from a handful of donors. Sequencing used immunoSEQ multiplex PCR; TCRdb keeps in-frame clones, though not all of them. This table holds over 50,000 clones, around 93% found once. The specimen sequenced was PBMCs. These receptors all come from a human donor in good health. Some clones in this sample may be carry-over from other donors' samples. CDR3s include the opening cysteine and the closing phenylalanine or tryptophan. A D gene is named only where the DNA matches it firmly. The size field is filled for only some rows; it gives once, few, many or a size class.

V	D	size	J	DNA	CDR3
TRBV7-6	NA	NA	TRBJ1-6	TGTGCCAGCAGCTTAAGATTGCCCGGCTCCTATAATTCACCCCTCCACTTT	CASSLRLPGSYNSPLHF
TRBV9	NA	NA	TRBJ1-1	TGTGCCAGCAGCGTAGCGGGGTCGGGCACTGAAGCTTTCTTT	CASSVAGSGTEAFF
TRBV5-5	TRBD1	NA	TRBJ1-2	TGTGCCAGCAGCTTGACCGGGACAGGGAGCGGCTACACCTTC	CASSLTGTGSGYTF
TRBV2	TRBD2	once	TRBJ2-2	TGTGCCAGCAGAACTAGCGGGAGGGCCTCGGGCGGGGAGCTGTTTTTT	CASRTSGRASGGELFF
TRBV12-5	TRBD1	NA	TRBJ2-7	TGTGCTAGTGGGGGACAGGGTTGGTACGAGCAGTACTTC	CASGGQGWYEQYF
TRBV5-4	TRBD2	NA	TRBJ2-3	TGTGCCAGCAGCCAGACTAGCGGGGGACGCACTCGGGCAGATACGCAGTATTTT	CASSQTSGGRTRADTQYF
TRBV10-3	TRBD2	NA	TRBJ2-3	TGTGCCATCAGTGAGCCCAGACTAGCGGGGGGACTCACAGATACGCAGTATTTT	CAISEPRLAGGLTDTQYF
TRBV2	TRBD2	NA	TRBJ2-1	TGTGCCAGCAGTGGCCCGACTAGCGGGAGAGACGATGAGCAGTTCTTC	CASSGPTSGRDDEQFF
TRBV30	NA	NA	TRBJ2-5	TGTGCCTGGAGCGCCTCGGGGATGACCCAGTACTTC	CAWSASGMTQYF
TRBV7-2	NA	NA	TRBJ2-3	TGTGCCAGCAGCCTGATGGGGGGACAGAGCACAGATACGCAGTATTTT	CASSLMGGQSTDTQYF
TRBV7-9	NA	NA	TRBJ2-6	TGTGCCAGCAGCCCCGAGCTGAACGTCCTGACTTTC	CASSPELNVLTF
TRBV10-3	TRBD1	NA	TRBJ1-2	TGTGCCATCAGTTGGTCCACCGGGACAGCAACCCTTGGGGCTAACTATGGCTACACCTTC	CAISWSTGTATLGANYGYTF